This T cell receptor (beta chain) was sequenced during a study of Graves' ophthalmopathy and Graves' hyperthyroidism. The authors amplified TCR beta CDR3 regions, and they did so from RNA transcripts for repertoire sequencing. First-round RT-PCR employed HTBI primers, with a second-round multiplex PCR after it. Via MiXCR, TCRdb re-called the multiplex PCR reads, giving one row per CDR3 protein. The data hold over 500,000 distinct CDR3 sequences, with 22% observed a single time. This CDR3 is built from 15 residues. The V gene's germline CDR1 is SNHLY and CDR2 FYNNEI. J was trimmed by 2 bases and V by 6 bases; bases with no gene match: 8. This clonotype occurred many times.

J is TRBJ1-1 and V is TRBV2; TRBD1 agrees at 8 bases. This clonotype was sampled from a woman between 18 and 30 years old with stable Graves' hyperthyroidism. Some clones in this sample may be carry-over from other donors' samples. Sequencing was carried out using peripheral blood. The CDR3 is CASRDGQGRNTEAFF. In DNA, the CDR3 is TGTGCCAGCAGGGACGGACAGGGACGTAACACTGAAGCTTTCTTT.